The clone carrying this T cell receptor (beta chain) has a count of ten or more. Its antigen is unidentified. The sample originates from a study of identical twins. Overall study results and limits: Alpha sequences that were out-of-frame and twin-shared showed an excess of low generation probability. Fewer insertions were carried by abundant cord blood beta clonotypes, but none was seen in memory repertoires.

With template switching, a universal primer site was added, and the cDNA carried unique molecular identifiers. TCRdb called the 5' RACE reads again in MiXCR, with one record for every CDR3 protein. The sample yields about 460,000 distinct CDR3 sequences, 12% to 15% seen once. The CDR3 consists of 16 residues. Trimming removed 3 bases from V and 4 bases from J; junction bases left unmatched: 8. Among all donors, each was a healthy Caucasian. These data also formed part of another study, on yellow fever vaccine responses in identical twins.

The chain combines TRBV12-3 or TRBV12-4 with TRBJ2-3, with 9 positions matching TRBD1. This TCR was recovered from a woman between 18 and 29 years old in good health. The sample comprised CD4+ T cells sorted from blood. CDR3 sequence reads: CASSFPEGQGPDTQYF. CDR3 in DNA: TGTGCCAGCAGTTTTCCCGAGGGACAGGGACCAGATACGCAGTATTTT.